Sequencing of this T cell receptor beta chain was carried out in a study of prognosis after radiotherapy for stage I lung cancer (dated by TCRdb to the early 2020s). The study in broad terms: Between April 2018 and January 2019, approximately 18 stage I NSCLC patients were enrolled in Nanjing, China. About 20% of the 19 patients developed distant metastases after SBRT, at a median of around seven months; the other 15 showed no significant progression. All patients were considered medically inoperable, owing to comorbidities in more than ten and refusal of surgery in about seven. SBRT was delivered in 3 to 5 fractions with a biologically effective dose of at least 100 Gy, and image-guided IMRT or VMAT was used for delivery. On tumor histology, eleven to twelve patients had adenocarcinoma and six or seven had squamous cell carcinoma. A total of 40 or so blood samples from 19 patients were sequenced, with one sample obtained before and one obtained after SBRT for each patient. The study profiled peripheral blood TCR beta repertoires from stage I NSCLC patients before and after stereotactic body radiotherapy and related them to distant failure. No patient received concurrent therapy alongside SBRT. Ages in the cohort of approximately 13 men and 6 women ranged from roughly 53 to 84 years, with a median of 74. Over 11 cases involved newly diagnosed primary stage I lung tumors, and roughly 5 involved oligometastatic NSCLC subsequent to surgical resection of the primary tumor. Overall study results and their limits: No determination of tumor specificity was made for expanded TCR clones. All reported P values were unadjusted for multiple comparisons. Limitations of the study included a small cohort and short follow-up, and the study findings need independent validation. Post-SBRT Shannon entropy and its change from baseline were lower in patients who developed distant metastases; baseline Shannon entropy was not associated with metastases. TRBV and TRBJ usage frequencies reportedly differed by metastasis status, in two V genes at baseline and in roughly ten V and two J genes after SBRT. After SBRT, the number of unique TCR clones decreased (median about 10,000 before versus 6,861 after; Wilcoxon paired P=0.011).

No patient had a history of other malignancies or prior chemotherapy or radiotherapy, and all had node-negative disease on CT and PET/CT. About 6.3 milliliters of peripheral venous blood were drawn into EDTA tubes at each of two time points. PBMCs were isolated by Ficoll-Paque Plus density-gradient centrifugation. Right after collection, samples were placed at -80 degrees C and kept there until analysis. The CDR3 spans 15 residues, from the cysteine through the phenylalanine. Solely the CDR3 DNA is kept, with 45 bases framed from the first base. The CDR1 and CDR2 encoded by the germline V gene (reference sequence) are LGHDT and YNNKEL. Trimming leaves V shorter by 5 bases and J shorter by 2 bases, with the junction holding 7 bases beyond the gene matches. Two rounds of multiplex PCR were used to amplify the TCR beta CDR3 region from genomic DNA. In the first PCR round, primers specific to each TRBV and TRBJ gene were used, and the primer sequences were filed in Chinese patent CN105087789A. Universal primers were used in the second round of PCR. The Roche High Pure PCR Template Preparation Kit was used to extract genomic DNA from frozen PBMCs. Libraries were sequenced paired-end with 151 bp reads on an Illumina HiSeq 3000. Per the authors' processing: CutAdapt was used to remove raw reads lacking the multiplex PCR primer sequences. High-quality paired reads were merged into contigs with PEAR. MiXCR assigned TRB V, D and J gene segments to each contig by aligning to reference sequences. CDR3 sequences were clustered by base quality and sequence similarity to remove sequencing errors. Shannon entropy, normalized by the natural log of the productive TCR sequence number, served as the measure of diversity. One minus Shannon entropy divided by the natural log of the number of unique clonotypes was used as the definition of clonality. Using the Youden index from ROC curves, the researchers picked the repertoire-metric cut-offs for progression-free survival, and all analyses were carried out in R 3.5.3. Clones were called with MiXCR by TCRdb after fastp trimmed the public reads at Q25, and only in-frame beta chains were retained. Every CDR3 protein is listed once, alongside the most common genes and DNA of its rows. These V and J calls rely on TCRdb rather than the paper's analysis. Present in this sample are fewer than 40,000 distinct CDR3 sequences, 42% of which were seen just once. 15% to 17% of the sample rests with the top ten.

This clonotype appeared many times. Its antigen is still unknown. No much larger clone is present one base from it, and per-base qualities are unavailable. This TCR was sampled from a donor at least 50 years old with non-small cell lung cancer. Material: PBMCs, obtained before or after stereotactic body radiation therapy (not recorded which). The chain is encoded by TRBV3-1 joined to TRBJ2-7, with TRBD2 matching 9 junction bases. CDR3 protein: CASSTQAGGPYEQYF. The DNA sequence is as follows: TGTGCCAGCAGCACTCAGGCGGGGGGGCCCTACGAGCAGTACTTC.